This TCR beta chain was sequenced in a study of OX40 agonist ivuxolimab in advanced cancers. Study summary: Averaging about 60 years in age, with a range of about 20 to 90, the cohort was approximately 83% male. Broader study findings: Compared with CD4+, CD8+ T cells on average had more expanded clones.

The CDR3 consists of 15 residues. The germline CDR1 and CDR2 sequences are MDHEN and SYDVKM. The V and J ends lost 4 bases and 4 bases, in that order; junction bases with no gene match: 2. A note on this clone: Its antigen remains unidentified.

This table comes from immunoSEQ multiplex PCR, and its TCRdb copy is limited to in-frame clones, with some not included. The sample records tens of thousands of clones, roughly 80% being singletons. J is TRBJ2-2 and V is TRBV28; 11 bases agree with TRBD2. The TCR sequence derives from an adult with an advanced solid tumor such as melanoma, head and neck, liver or kidney cancer. The sample consisted of CD4+ or CD8+ T cells sorted from blood, taken in a trial of the OX40 agonist ivuxolimab. CDR3 in DNA: TGTGCCAGCAGTTATACTAGCGGGGGCACCGGGGAGCTGTTTTTT. Its translation is CASSYTSGGTGELFF.